This T cell receptor beta chain was observed in a study of long-term antiretroviral therapy in people with HIV. Study results and limitations: Possibly under older ART regimens, blood was drawn between about 2003 and 2018.

The CDR3 contains 14 residues. Germline CDR1 reads MNHEY; CDR2 reads SVGAGI. The V segment lost 5 bases and the J segment 6 bases; nucleotides outside the gene matches: 8. It was version v3.0 of the immunoSEQ assay that was run at survey level. Here immunoSEQ multiplex PCR was the method, and the copy in TCRdb shows in-frame clones only, minus some. The table includes about 10,000 clones, roughly four fifths detected once. About this clone: Its antigen is unidentified.

Here the sequenced sample was unsorted PBMCs, taken 1.2 years after starting antiretroviral therapy. This sequence originates from a man aged 40-49 years with HIV. The V gene is TRBV6-5, the J gene TRBJ1-1; TRBD1 matches at 8 bases. The CDR3 coding sequence is TGTGCCAGCAGTCCAGGGGGCGCGGGCGCTGAAGCTTTCTTT. Its translation is CASSPGGAGAEAFF.